This TCR beta chain is from a study of T cells in Graves' hyperthyroidism and ophthalmopathy. V lost 0 bases to trimming and J lost 1 base, with 17 bases between them. Germline CDR1 DFQATT, CDR2 SNEGSKA (reference sequence). The CDR3 has 17 amino acids. This clonotype was counted ten times or more. The investigators amplified TCR beta CDR3 regions from RNA transcripts. HTBI primers drove first-round RT-PCR of the TCR CDR3. From the multiplex PCR reads, TCRdb called clonotypes with MiXCR, one entry per CDR3 protein. This table has about 400,000 distinct CDR3 sequences, 15% to 17% appearing once. The sequenced material came from blood. The receptor's source is a woman aged 18-29 years with Graves' hyperthyroidism that later progressed to Graves' ophthalmopathy. This chain joins TRBV20-1 and TRBJ2-3; D is perhaps TRBD2 (5 bases). Written as DNA, the CDR3 is TGCAGTGCTAGAGACGGAAGCTCTAGCCTGCGCACAGATACGCAGTATTTT. It encodes CSARDGSSSLRTDTQYF.